This T cell receptor beta chain is drawn from a study of blood T cell repertoires in COVID-19. For the study at large: Donors in the United States, Italy and Spain gave samples during acute or convalescent COVID-19. From T cells, B-cell-depleted T cells, or PBMCs came the material, which was cDNA or gDNA.

The CDR3 has 14 residues. Germline V lookup: CDR1 MNHNY, CDR2 SVGAGI (reference sequence). Unmatched junction bases numbered 7, after V lost 7 bases and J lost 7 bases. As handled by the study authors: Reference gene primer amplification gave nucleated cell count estimates. Method: immunoSEQ multiplex PCR; TCRdb's copy keeps in-frame clones and lacks some. V and J calls and clone size come straight from that table; D and trimming were deduced from the DNA. The data hold 150,000 or so clones, with less than 95% observed a single time. This receptor was obtained from a man aged 45-65 years with acute or convalescent COVID-19. The chain links TRBV6-6 to TRBJ1-4; 9 bases are a match to TRBD1. Source material: peripheral blood. The CDR3 spells CASMDRGRGEKLFF. DNA of the CDR3: TGTGCCAGCATGGACAGGGGCCGGGGTGAAAAACTGTTTTTT.